The TCR beta chain described here comes from a study of T-cell memory formation after mild COVID-19. Overall study: TCR clusters largely stayed donor specific. Study findings and constraints: Those CD4+ clones that contracted were mainly in CM and EM (CD8+ ones in EMRA).

Per the germline V gene, CDR1 is SNHLY and CDR2 is FYNNEI. The CDR3 is 16 amino acids. V dropped 2 bases and J dropped 3 bases, with 16 bases sitting between them. Each CDR3 protein is one row after TCRdb ran MiXCR on the 5' RACE reads. The sample comprises about 470,000 distinct CDR3 sequences, about 20% of which are singletons, and 9% to 15% rests with the top ten. This clonotype showed up just once. The antigen remains unidentified. The sequencing sample was made of PBMCs or a T cell subset sorted from them (not recorded which). This receptor was identified in an adult woman who had mild COVID-19 (a few samples of this study predate the infection). Cell type and time point are not known. J is TRBJ1-1 and V is TRBV2; D gene unclear. The CDR3 loop is CASSEYWVAEDTEAFF. CDR3 coding DNA: TGTGCCAGCAGTGAATACTGGGTCGCAGAGGACACTGAAGCTTTCTTT.